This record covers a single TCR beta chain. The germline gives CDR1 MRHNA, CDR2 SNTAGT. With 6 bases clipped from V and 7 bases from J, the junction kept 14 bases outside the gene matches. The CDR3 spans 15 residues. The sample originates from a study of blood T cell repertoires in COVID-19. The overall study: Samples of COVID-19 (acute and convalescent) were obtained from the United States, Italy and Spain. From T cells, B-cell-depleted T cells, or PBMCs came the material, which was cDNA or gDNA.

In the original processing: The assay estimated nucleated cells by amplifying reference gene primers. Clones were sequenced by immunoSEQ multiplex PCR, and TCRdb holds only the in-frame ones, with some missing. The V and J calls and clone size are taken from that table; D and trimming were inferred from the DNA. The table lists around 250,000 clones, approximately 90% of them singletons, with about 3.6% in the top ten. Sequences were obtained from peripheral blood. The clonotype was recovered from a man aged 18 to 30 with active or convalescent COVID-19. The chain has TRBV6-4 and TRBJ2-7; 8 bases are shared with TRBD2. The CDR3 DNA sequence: TGTGCCAGCAGCCCCTCGGGAGGGACCGGTATGGAGCAGTACTTC. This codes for CASSPSGGTGMEQYF.